One T cell receptor beta chain is described in this entry. Methods used by the authors: Reference gene primer amplification yielded estimated nucleated cell counts. Sequenced by immunoSEQ multiplex PCR; TCRdb stores in-frame clones only, minus some. V, J and clone size derive from that table, while D and trimming were established from the DNA sequence. The profile covers about 54,000 clones, with about 82% appearing a single time and roughly 12% taken by the ten largest. This record belongs to a study of blood T cell repertoires in COVID-19. Study details: Acute and convalescent COVID-19 specimens originated in the United States, Italy and Spain. Nucleic acid was either cDNA or gDNA, and it came from T cells, B-cell-depleted T cells, or PBMCs.

This CDR3 region has 13 residues. The ends were cut back, 8 bases at V and 3 bases at J, with 11 bases in the middle. Germline values: CDR1 MNHNY, CDR2 SVGAGI (reference sequence). Sequenced material: peripheral blood. The receptor's source is a human donor in a cohort sampled during active COVID-19. This rearrangement joins TRBV6-6 to TRBJ1-5; D is possibly TRBD1 (5 bases). Here the CDR3 DNA reads TGTGCCAGCTCACAACAGGTCAATCAGCCCCAGCATTTT. Protein: CASSQQVNQPQHF.